Presented here are 4 T cell receptor beta chains from one specimen sequenced in a study of a mutant IDH1 vaccine in newly diagnosed glioma. This table comes from immunoSEQ multiplex PCR, and its TCRdb copy is limited to in-frame clones, with some not included. The table includes almost 85,000 clones, 85% detected once. No cognate antigen is known for these TCRs. The sample's time point: week 23, last vaccination. What each vaccine dose contained was 300 ug of mutant IDH1 20-mer peptide, accompanied by topical imiquimod. Sequencing used PBMCs, obtained from a glioma patient whose treatment included an IDH1 peptide vaccine. These receptors originate from a young man with glioma. Some clones in this sample may be carry-over from other donors' samples.

The chain has TRBV28 and TRBJ1-2; TRBD1 agrees at 8 bases. The CDR3 has 13 amino acids. With 6 bases clipped from V and 5 bases from J, the junction kept 5 bases outside the gene matches. The V gene's germline CDR1 is MDHEN and CDR2 SYDVKM. The chain's CDR3 is CASSEQGGYGYTF. CDR3 nucleotide sequence: TGTGCCAGCAGCGAACAGGGGGGATATGGCTACACCTTC.

The chain couples TRBV6-5 to TRBJ2-1; no reliable D call. The CDR3 is 15 amino acids. CDR1 and CDR2 from the germline V gene are MNHEY and SVGAGI. The V end was cut by 5 bases, the J end by 2 bases, with 13 bases between. The CDR3 DNA reads as TGTGCCAGCAGTATCACGGAACGACCCTACAATGAGCAGTTCTTC. Translation gives CASSITERPYNEQFF.

As for this clone: Compared with germline, one end of the junction differs, possibly owing to a read error. The genes are TRBV5-4 and TRBJ1-2, with unresolved D. This CDR3 spans 15 amino acids. In germline, CDR1 is SGHNT, CDR2 YYREEE (reference sequence). CDR3 sequence: CASSLDVEINHGYTF. In DNA form, the CDR3 reads TGTGCCAGCAGCTTGGATGTCGAGATTAACCATGGCTACACCTTC. Full variable domain (remainder filled in from reference TRBV5-4 and TRBJ1-2): ETGVTQSPTHLIKTRGQQVTLRCSSQSGHNTVSWYQQALGQGPQFIFQYYREEENGRGNFPPRFSGLQFPNYSSELNVNALELDDSALYLCASSLDVEINHGYTFGSGTRLTVV.

This chain joins TRBV14 and TRBJ1-2; TRBD1 matches at 12 bases. Per the germline V gene, CDR1 is SGHDN and CDR2 is FVKESK. With V trimmed by 4 bases and J by 14 bases, 14 bases remained unmatched. CDR3 size: 15 residues. Here the CDR3 DNA reads TGTGCCAGCAGCCGAAGCACCGGGACAGGGGGCGCGGGGACCTTC. Translating gives CASSRSTGTGGAGTF.